The rows below give T cell receptor beta chains drawn from one sample of a study of T cells in Graves' hyperthyroidism and ophthalmopathy. TCRdb reanalysed the multiplex PCR reads using MiXCR and keeps one entry per CDR3 protein. The table shows more than 350,000 distinct CDR3 sequences, with around 15% occurring only once. The sequenced sample was blood. These receptors all come from a woman in her fifties or sixties with Graves' ophthalmopathy. Each CDR3 is given with its conserved first and last residue. The order of the fields is V gene, J gene, clone size, D gene, CDR3 DNA, CDR3 protein. The D gene is left open where the match is weak. Rows may omit the clone size; those that give it use once, few, many or a size class.

v_gene: TRBV4-1
j_gene: TRBJ1-5
abundance: NA
d_gene: NA
CDR3nt: TGCGCCAGCAGCCAAGTATTGGGGAATCAGCCCCAGCATTTT
CDR3aa: CASSQVLGNQPQHF

v_gene: TRBV12-3/TRBV12-4
j_gene: TRBJ2-7
abundance: many
d_gene: NA
CDR3nt: TGTGCCAGCAGTTCGCCCATGAGCTCCTACGAGCAGTACTTC
CDR3aa: CASSSPMSSYEQYF

v_gene: TRBV30
j_gene: TRBJ2-5
abundance: many
d_gene: NA
CDR3nt: TGTGCCTGGAGTGGGCAGAGCGGGGAGACCCAGTACTTC
CDR3aa: CAWSGQSGETQYF

v_gene: TRBV6-1
j_gene: TRBJ2-3
abundance: many
d_gene: NA
CDR3nt: TGTGCCAGCAGTACCGGACAGAGGCGGGATACGCAGTATTTT
CDR3aa: CASSTGQRRDTQYF

v_gene: TRBV20-1
j_gene: TRBJ1-6
abundance: few
d_gene: NA
CDR3nt: TGCAGTGCTAGAGATCAGGGCTTCTTACTCCACTTT
CDR3aa: CSARDQGFLLHF

v_gene: TRBV3-1
j_gene: TRBJ1-1
abundance: many
d_gene: NA
CDR3nt: TGTGCCAGCAGCCTACTTCCGGGAACTGAAGCTTTCTTT
CDR3aa: CASSLLPGTEAFF

v_gene: TRBV29-1
j_gene: TRBJ2-3
abundance: NA
d_gene: NA
CDR3nt: TGCGTCGTTGTGCCCACAACTAGCACTACATATACGCAGTATTTT
CDR3aa: CVVVPTTSTTYTQYF

v_gene: TRBV7-6
j_gene: TRBJ2-1
abundance: few
d_gene: NA
CDR3nt: TGTGCCAGCAGCTTAAGGCGGAGCTCCTACAATGAGCGGTTCTTC
CDR3aa: CASSLRRSSYNERFF

v_gene: TRBV7-9
j_gene: TRBJ1-6
abundance: many
d_gene: TRBD1
CDR3nt: TGTGCCAGTGGACAGGGGTTGGGATCACCCCTCCACTTT
CDR3aa: CASGQGLGSPLHF

v_gene: TRBV7-9
j_gene: TRBJ2-5
abundance: many
d_gene: NA
CDR3nt: TGTGCCAGCAGCCCACTGGATATGACCCAGTACTTC
CDR3aa: CASSPLDMTQYF

v_gene: TRBV9
j_gene: TRBJ1-2
abundance: NA
d_gene: TRBD1
CDR3nt: TGTGCCAGCAGCGCCCGGACAGGGCCGAGCTATGGCTACACCTTC
CDR3aa: CASSARTGPSYGYTF

v_gene: TRBV5-6
j_gene: TRBJ1-1
abundance: few
d_gene: NA
CDR3nt: TGTGCCAGCGGGCTGTTCGTGAACACTGAAGCTTTCTTT
CDR3aa: CASGLFVNTEAFF

v_gene: TRBV7-9
j_gene: TRBJ2-1
abundance: NA
d_gene: TRBD2
CDR3nt: TGTGCCAGCAGCTCCCTCTGGGGGACTAGCGGGAGGGCCCCCAATGAGCAGTTCTTC
CDR3aa: CASSSLWGTSGRAPNEQFF

v_gene: TRBV28
j_gene: TRBJ2-3
abundance: few
d_gene: NA
CDR3nt: TGTGCCAGCAGTTCCCCGGCGGGCTTTAACACAGATACGCAGTATTTT
CDR3aa: CASSSPAGFNTDTQYF

v_gene: TRBV7-9
j_gene: TRBJ2-7
abundance: NA
d_gene: NA
CDR3nt: TGTGCCAGCAGCTTCCAGCAGAGCGAGCAGTACTTC
CDR3aa: CASSFQQSEQYF

v_gene: TRBV28
j_gene: TRBJ2-1
abundance: many
d_gene: NA
CDR3nt: TGTGCCAGCAGTTTTACGTGGAGCTCCTACAATGAGCAGTTCTTC
CDR3aa: CASSFTWSSYNEQFF

v_gene: TRBV11-3
j_gene: TRBJ2-1
abundance: few
d_gene: NA
CDR3nt: TGTGCCAGCAGCCCCTGGGGGGGCCGTGAGCAGTTCTTC
CDR3aa: CASSPWGGREQFF

v_gene: TRBV2
j_gene: TRBJ1-2
abundance: many
d_gene: NA
CDR3nt: TGTGCCAGCCGCGGGGGGGGCGGCTATGGCTACACCTTC
CDR3aa: CASRGGGGYGYTF

v_gene: TRBV28
j_gene: TRBJ2-7
abundance: many
d_gene: NA
CDR3nt: TGTGCCAGCAGTTTATGGGGTGACAGCTACTACGAGCAGTACTTC
CDR3aa: CASSLWGDSYYEQYF

v_gene: TRBV20-1
j_gene: TRBJ2-5
abundance: many
d_gene: TRBD1
CDR3nt: TGCAGTGCTGACCGGGACAGGGGGGAGACCCAGTACTTC
CDR3aa: CSADRDRGETQYF

v_gene: TRBV28
j_gene: TRBJ2-7
abundance: many
d_gene: NA
CDR3nt: TGTGCCAGCAGTAAGGGAGGGGGGTACGAGCAGTACTTC
CDR3aa: CASSKGGGYEQYF

v_gene: TRBV4-2
j_gene: TRBJ2-2
abundance: few
d_gene: NA
CDR3nt: TGTGCCAGCAGCCAAGATCTGCAGGTTAGCGGGGAGCTGTTTTTT
CDR3aa: CASSQDLQVSGELFF

v_gene: TRBV6-1
j_gene: TRBJ2-7
abundance: many
d_gene: NA
CDR3nt: TGTGCCAGCAGCCCGAGAGAGGCCTACGAGCAGTACTTC
CDR3aa: CASSPREAYEQYF

v_gene: TRBV4-1
j_gene: TRBJ2-3
abundance: few
d_gene: TRBD2
CDR3nt: TGCGCCAGCAGCCAAGTACTGGCGGGAGGAGATACGCAGTATTTT
CDR3aa: CASSQVLAGGDTQYF

v_gene: TRBV30
j_gene: TRBJ2-5
abundance: NA
d_gene: TRBD2
CDR3nt: TGTGCCTGGGTGACTCTGACTAGCGGGAGGGCCTGGGAGACCCAGTACTTC
CDR3aa: CAWVTLTSGRAWETQYF

v_gene: TRBV12-3/TRBV12-4
j_gene: TRBJ2-4
abundance: few
d_gene: TRBD1
CDR3nt: TGTGCCAGCAGAACACAGGGGGCCAAAAACATTCGGTACTTC
CDR3aa: CASRTQGAKNIRYF

v_gene: TRBV5-1
j_gene: TRBJ2-2
abundance: few
d_gene: TRBD1
CDR3nt: TGCGCCAGCAGCCTCGGGACAGGGGCCCCGGGGACCGGGGAGCTGTTTTTT
CDR3aa: CASSLGTGAPGTGELFF

v_gene: TRBV27
j_gene: TRBJ2-5
abundance: many
d_gene: NA
CDR3nt: TGTGCCAGCAGTTTAAATAGGCAGGGGACACAAGAGACCCAGTACTTC
CDR3aa: CASSLNRQGTQETQYF

v_gene: TRBV7-8
j_gene: TRBJ2-3
abundance: many
d_gene: NA
CDR3nt: TGTGCCAGCAGCTTACTTGGGGAGGGGGTCACAGATACGCAGTATTTT
CDR3aa: CASSLLGEGVTDTQYF

v_gene: TRBV13
j_gene: TRBJ1-6
abundance: NA
d_gene: TRBD1
CDR3nt: TGTGCCAGCACCTCAGAGGGACAGGGGTTGAATTCACCCCTCCACTTT
CDR3aa: CASTSEGQGLNSPLHF

v_gene: TRBV20-1
j_gene: TRBJ2-1
abundance: few
d_gene: TRBD2
CDR3nt: TGCAGTGCTAGCCGGGCTAGCGGCCTCTCCTACAATGAGCAGTTCTTC
CDR3aa: CSASRASGLSYNEQFF

v_gene: TRBV6-1
j_gene: TRBJ2-6
abundance: NA
d_gene: TRBD2
CDR3nt: TGTGCCAGCAGGCCACTAGCGGGAGTCCCTCTCTCTGGGGCCAACGTCCTGACTTTC
CDR3aa: CASRPLAGVPLSGANVLTF

v_gene: TRBV28
j_gene: TRBJ2-7
abundance: many
d_gene: NA
CDR3nt: TGTGCCAGCAGTTTAGTGGAAGCGTACGAGCAGTACTTC
CDR3aa: CASSLVEAYEQYF

v_gene: TRBV27
j_gene: TRBJ1-5
abundance: many
d_gene: NA
CDR3nt: TGTGCCAGCAGTTTAAAGGGGATTGGTCAGCCCCAGCATTTT
CDR3aa: CASSLKGIGQPQHF

v_gene: TRBV5-1
j_gene: TRBJ2-7
abundance: many
d_gene: TRBD1
CDR3nt: TGCGCCAGCAGCGAGGACAGGGTCGCCTACGAGCAGTACTTC
CDR3aa: CASSEDRVAYEQYF

v_gene: TRBV20-1
j_gene: TRBJ2-2
abundance: few
d_gene: TRBD2
CDR3nt: TGCAGTGCTAGTCCCGCTAGCGGGAGTGCCGGGGAGCTGTTTTTT
CDR3aa: CSASPASGSAGELFF

v_gene: TRBV5-1
j_gene: TRBJ2-2
abundance: few
d_gene: NA
CDR3nt: TGCGCCAGCAGAGGGGCCGGAGGAGGCACCGGGGAGCTGTTTTTT
CDR3aa: CASRGAGGGTGELFF

v_gene: TRBV7-9
j_gene: TRBJ2-7
abundance: many
d_gene: TRBD1
CDR3nt: TGTGCCAGTAGTACGACAGGGAGCTCCTACGAGCAGTACTTC
CDR3aa: CASSTTGSSYEQYF

v_gene: TRBV6-1
j_gene: TRBJ2-2
abundance: NA
d_gene: NA
CDR3nt: TGTGCCACCAAAACCGGACGGAACACCGGGGAGCTGTTTTTT
CDR3aa: CATKTGRNTGELFF